This T cell receptor (beta chain) was captured in a study of CD8 T cells in Susac syndrome. Blood CD8+ and CD4+ T cells underwent high-throughput TCR beta sequencing. Random hexamers served to reverse transcribe roughly 0.45 to 1 ug RNA. MiXCR, run by TCRdb on the immunoSEQ multiplex PCR reads, gives a single entry per CDR3 protein. The data contain 55,000 to 70,000 distinct CDR3 sequences, 95% of them seen just once; the ten biggest clones take up 0.24%. V was pared by 0 bases and J by 1 base, with 7 bases between. The CDR3 is 14 residues long. Germline V lookup: CDR1 SGDLS, CDR2 YYNGEE. The source material was CD8+ T cells from PBMCs. The rearrangement links TRBV9 to TRBJ1-1; D is undetermined. This receptor was taken from a human donor in good health. The CDR3 here is CASSVEFRNTEAFF. CDR3 DNA sequence: TGTGCCAGCAGCGTAGAGTTTCGGAACACTGAAGCTTTCTTT.